This TCR beta chain is from a study of identical twins. General observations from the study: Abundant cord blood beta clonotypes carried fewer insertions; memory repertoires showed none. The study found that models underestimated out-of-frame TCR alpha sharing in monozygotic twins. The study found weaker excess twin sharing in beta out-of-frame sequences.

There were only healthy Caucasians among the donors. From the 5' RACE reads, TCRdb called clonotypes with MiXCR, one entry per CDR3 protein. Among around 100,000 distinct CDR3 sequences listed, 5.9% were seen once. This clonotype appeared many times. Its target is unknown. The ends lost 6 bases at V and 6 bases at J; junction bases unmatched: 6. Germline V gene data show CDR1 as SQVTM and CDR2 as ANQGSEA. CDR3 length: 12 residues. The rearrangement links TRBV29-1 to TRBJ1-2; TRBD1 matches at 8 bases. The source is a woman aged 45-60 years in good health. Sequences were obtained from memory T cells sorted from blood. The CDR3 DNA reads as TGCAGCGTCTACGACAGGGGCGATGGCTACACCTTC. Its translation: CSVYDRGDGYTF. The whole variable domain, filled in from reference TRBV29-1 and TRBJ1-2, reads SAVISQKPSRDICQRGTSLTIQCQVDSQVTMMFWYRQQPGQSLTLIATANQGSEATYESGFVIDKFPISRPNLTFSTLTVSNMSPEDSSIYLCSVYDRGDGYTFGSGTRLTVV.